This TCR beta chain appears in the sequencing data of a study of T cell responses to AZD1222 COVID-19 vaccine. Sequenced by immunoSEQ multiplex PCR; TCRdb stores in-frame clones only, minus some. The sample lists 95,000 to 100,000 clones; approximately 86% were seen once. Germline-derived CDR1 and CDR2 are MNHNY and SVGAGI (reference sequence). This CDR3 is 17 amino acids long. J was trimmed by 0 bases and V by 5 bases; bases with no gene match: 7. This sequence originates from an adult in good health. This material consisted of peripheral blood, taken on day 0 of AZD1222 vaccination. This chain links TRBV6-6 with TRBJ2-1, with 10 bases fitting TRBD2. The CDR3 DNA sequence: TGTGCCAGCAGTCGAATACTAGCGGGGAGCTCCTACAATGAGCAGTTCTTC. It is translated as CASSRILAGSSYNEQFF.